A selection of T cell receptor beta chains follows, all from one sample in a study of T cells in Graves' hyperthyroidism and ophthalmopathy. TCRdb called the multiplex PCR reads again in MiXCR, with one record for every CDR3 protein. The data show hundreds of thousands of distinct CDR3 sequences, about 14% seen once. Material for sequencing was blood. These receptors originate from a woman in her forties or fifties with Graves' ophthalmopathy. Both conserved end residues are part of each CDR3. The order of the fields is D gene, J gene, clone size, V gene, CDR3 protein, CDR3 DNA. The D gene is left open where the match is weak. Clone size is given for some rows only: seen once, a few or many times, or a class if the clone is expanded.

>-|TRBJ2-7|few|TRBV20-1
CSAPSWLTYEQYF
TGCAGTGCTCCAAGCTGGCTAACCTACGAGCAGTACTTC
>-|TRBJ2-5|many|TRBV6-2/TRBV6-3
CASSYFTGTSETQYF
TGTGCCAGCAGTTACTTTACAGGGACCTCAGAGACCCAGTACTTC
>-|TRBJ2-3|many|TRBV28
CASSLLPRGSTDTQYF
TGTGCCAGCAGTTTATTGCCGAGGGGGAGCACAGATACGCAGTATTTT
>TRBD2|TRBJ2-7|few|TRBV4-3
CASSHFTSGSGEQYF
TGCGCCAGCAGCCACTTCACTAGCGGGAGTGGCGAGCAGTACTTC
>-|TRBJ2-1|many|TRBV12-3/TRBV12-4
CASSPGLQSRTYNEQFF
TGTGCCAGCAGTCCGGGACTCCAGTCGCGCACCTACAATGAGCAGTTCTTC
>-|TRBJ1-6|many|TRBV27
CASSLKGHSPLHF
TGTGCCAGCAGTTTAAAGGGGCATTCACCCCTCCACTTT
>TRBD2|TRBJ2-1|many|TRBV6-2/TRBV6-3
CASSYGLAGGDNEQFF
TGTGCCAGCAGTTACGGGCTAGCGGGAGGGGACAATGAGCAGTTCTTC
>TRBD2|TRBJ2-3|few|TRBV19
CASDNGTSGSTDTQYF
TGTGCCAGTGACAACGGGACTAGCGGGAGCACAGATACGCAGTATTTT
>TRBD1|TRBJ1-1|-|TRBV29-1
CSVKLGQGGTEAFF
TGCAGCGTTAAACTTGGACAGGGGGGAACTGAAGCTTTCTTT
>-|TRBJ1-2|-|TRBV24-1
CATRGGLGVGYGYTF
TGTGCCACCAGGGGTGGCCTCGGGGTAGGCTATGGCTACACCTTC
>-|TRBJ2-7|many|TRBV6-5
CASSYSISSYEQYF
TGTGCCAGCAGTTACTCGATCAGCTCCTACGAGCAGTACTTC
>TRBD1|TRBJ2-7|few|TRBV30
CAWRPLGGGQGASEQYF
TGTGCCTGGAGACCTCTGGGGGGGGGACAGGGGGCGTCCGAGCAGTACTTC
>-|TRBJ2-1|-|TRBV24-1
CATSDKTGRVVGGGDNEQFF
TGTGCCACCAGTGATAAGACAGGGAGAGTAGTCGGGGGAGGGGACAATGAGCAGTTCTTC